The clone carrying this TCR beta chain has at least ten counts. Its antigen is still unknown. TCRdb independently ran MiXCR on the 5' RACE reads; one entry per CDR3 protein. The data show 280,000 or so distinct CDR3 sequences, with more than 6.5% seen just once and roughly 2% held by the top ten. V lost 5 bases, J lost 15 bases, and 6 bases stayed unmatched. Looked up from germline, CDR1 is SEHNR and CDR2 is FQNEAQ (reference sequence). This CDR3 is built from 13 residues. This entry is derived from a study of identical twins. Study-level findings and limits: High-abundance cord blood beta clonotypes had fewer insertions; memory repertoires showed none. Cross-sectional statistical analysis was relied on for the conclusions, without the same donors being followed. Weaker excess twin sharing was seen among beta out-of-frame sequences. When twins shared out-of-frame alpha sequences, those sequences had excess low generation probability.

This sample also belongs to another study, concerning yellow fever vaccine responses in identical twins.

This sequence originates from a young woman in good health. The V and J genes are TRBV7-9 and TRBJ2-1; 14 positions match TRBD2. Sequencing used memory (CD45RO+) T cells sorted from blood. CDR3 in amino acids: CASSVGTSGRMFF. CDR3 DNA sequence: TGTGCCAGCAGCGTGGGGACTAGCGGGAGAATGTTCTTC.